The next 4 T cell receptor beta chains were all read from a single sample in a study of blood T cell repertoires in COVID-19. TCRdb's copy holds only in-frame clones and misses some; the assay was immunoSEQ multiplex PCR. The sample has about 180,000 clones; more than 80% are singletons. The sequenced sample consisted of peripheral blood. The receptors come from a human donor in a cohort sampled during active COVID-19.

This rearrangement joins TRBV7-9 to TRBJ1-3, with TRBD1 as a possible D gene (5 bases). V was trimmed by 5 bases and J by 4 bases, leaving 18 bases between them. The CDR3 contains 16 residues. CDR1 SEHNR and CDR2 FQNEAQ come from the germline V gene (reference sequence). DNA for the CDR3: TGTGCCAGCAGCCCCAAGTTAGGGGCGGCAGGAAACACCATATATTTT. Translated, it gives CASSPKLGAAGNTIYF.

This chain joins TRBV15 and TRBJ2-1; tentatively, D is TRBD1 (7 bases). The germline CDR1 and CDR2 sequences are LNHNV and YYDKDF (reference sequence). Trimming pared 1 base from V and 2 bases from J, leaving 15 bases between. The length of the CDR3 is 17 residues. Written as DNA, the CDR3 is TGTGCCACCAGCAGAGCACCGGGGGACAGTACCTACAATGAGCAGTTCTTC. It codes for CATSRAPGDSTYNEQFF.

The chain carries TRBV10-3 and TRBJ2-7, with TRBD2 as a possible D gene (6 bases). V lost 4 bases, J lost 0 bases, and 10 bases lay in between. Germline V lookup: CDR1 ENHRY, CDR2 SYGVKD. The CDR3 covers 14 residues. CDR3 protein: CAISGPGSSYEQYF. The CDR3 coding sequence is TGTGCCATCAGTGGTCCCGGGAGCTCCTACGAGCAGTACTTC.

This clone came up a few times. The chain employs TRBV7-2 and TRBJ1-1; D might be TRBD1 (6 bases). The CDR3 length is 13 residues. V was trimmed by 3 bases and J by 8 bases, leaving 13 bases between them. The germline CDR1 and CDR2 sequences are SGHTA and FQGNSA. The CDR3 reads CASSFSGQLEAFF. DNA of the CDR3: TGTGCCAGCAGCTTTTCCGGACAGTTAGAAGCTTTCTTT.